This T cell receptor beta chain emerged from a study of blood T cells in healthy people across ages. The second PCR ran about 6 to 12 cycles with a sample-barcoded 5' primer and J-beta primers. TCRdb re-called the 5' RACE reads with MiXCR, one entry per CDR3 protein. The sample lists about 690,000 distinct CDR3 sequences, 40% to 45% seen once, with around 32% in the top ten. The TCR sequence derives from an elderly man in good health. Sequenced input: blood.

Here the CDR3 reads CSVEDKGKPDIQYF. The DNA for the CDR3 is TGCAGCGTTGAAGACAAGGGGAAACCCGACATTCAGTACTTC. The chain has TRBV29-1 and TRBJ2-4; the D gene is possibly TRBD1 (5 bases). The CDR3 has 14 residues. CDR1 is SQVTM and CDR2 is ANQGSEA in the germline V gene. The V end lost 0 bases, the J end lost 8 bases, and 14 bases lay between the germline ends. Full variable domain (outside the CDR3, taken from reference TRBV29-1 and TRBJ2-4): SAVISQKPSRDICQRGTSLTIQCQVDSQVTMMFWYRQQPGQSLTLIATANQGSEATYESGFVIDKFPISRPNLTFSTLTVSNMSPEDSSIYLCSVEDKGKPDIQYFGAGTRLSVL.